The rows below give T cell receptor beta chains drawn from one sample of a study of CD8+ T cells in alopecia areata. Produced via immunoSEQ multiplex PCR; TCRdb's table is partial and in-frame only. This table holds around 160,000 clones, around 47% found once. Sequences were obtained from CD4+ T cells sorted from blood. The source is a human donor with alopecia areata. Each CDR3 is given with its conserved first and last residue. The order of the fields is J gene, V gene, D gene, CDR3 length, clone size, CDR3 DNA, CDR3 protein. A D gene is named only where the DNA matches it firmly. Clone size is stated in some rows and not others, as once, few, many or a class when expanded.

TRBJ2-5,TRBV5-1,NA,15,NA,TGCGCCAGCACCCAAAACCCGGGGTTCCAAGAGACCCAGTACTTC,CASTQNPGFQETQYF
TRBJ1-5,TRBV28,TRBD1,15,NA,TGTGCCAGCAGTTCTCCGGACAGGGAGGGTCAGCCCCAGCATTTT,CASSSPDREGQPQHF
TRBJ1-5,TRBV28,NA,15,few,TGTGCCAGCAGTCCGCAGGCCGTTTCCAATCAGCCCCAGCATTTT,CASSPQAVSNQPQHF
TRBJ2-6,TRBV4-2,NA,17,NA,TGTGCCAGCAGCCAAGGGCCGGGGGCGCAAGGGGCCAACGTCCTGACTTTC,CASSQGPGAQGANVLTF
TRBJ2-7,TRBV5-6,NA,15,NA,TGTGCCAGCAGCTGGGGACTCCCGGGCGCCTACGAGCAGTACTTC,CASSWGLPGAYEQYF
TRBJ2-5,TRBV19,TRBD1,14,NA,TGTGCCAGTAGACAACAGGGGACCCAAGAGACCCAGTACTTC,CASRQQGTQETQYF
TRBJ2-2,TRBV29-1,NA,13,few,TGCAGTAGTATGGCGGGACCCAGCGGGGAGCTGTTTTTT,CSSMAGPSGELFF
TRBJ1-1,TRBV7-9,NA,19,NA,TGTGCCAGCAGCTTATTCCTCTCGGACGGAACGTTTATGAACACTGAAGCTTTCTTT,CASSLFLSDGTFMNTEAFF
TRBJ2-2,TRBV2,NA,13,NA,TGTGCCAGCAGTGAAGAGTACACCGGGGAGCTGTTTTTT,CASSEEYTGELFF
TRBJ2-1,TRBV19,TRBD2,14,few,TGTGCCAGTACACGGACTAGCGGTACAGGCGAGCAGTTCTTC,CASTRTSGTGEQFF
TRBJ1-1,TRBV5-1,NA,15,few,TGCGCCAGCAGCCCAGACCTGATCACCTACACTGAAGCTTTCTTT,CASSPDLITYTEAFF
TRBJ2-5,TRBV29-1,NA,13,NA,TGCAGCGTTGAACCAGCGGACAAAGAGACCCAGTACTTC,CSVEPADKETQYF
TRBJ1-1,TRBV30,NA,10,NA,TGTGCCTGGGGGAGGGGGGAAGCTTTCTTT,CAWGRGEAFF
TRBJ1-1,TRBV30,NA,14,once,TGTACCTGGATTCTCCAAGGCACGAGCACTGAAGCTTTCTTT,CTWILQGTSTEAFF
TRBJ1-2,TRBV27,NA,14,NA,TGTGCCAGCTCGTCGGGGACGGTCGTAGCTGGCTACACCTTC,CASSSGTVVAGYTF
TRBJ2-1,TRBV2,TRBD2,16,NA,TGTGCCAGCAGTGAAGCACTAGCGGGCGCCTACAATGAGCAGTTCTTC,CASSEALAGAYNEQFF
TRBJ1-2,TRBV7-9,NA,14,few,TGTGCCAGCAGTTGGACAGCCCTTAACTATGGCTACACCTTC,CASSWTALNYGYTF
TRBJ2-4,TRBV29-1,TRBD2,13,few,TGCAGCTCATACGGGGGGGCCAAAAACATTCAGTACTTC,CSSYGGAKNIQYF
TRBJ2-5,TRBV2,NA,14,NA,TGTGCCAGCAGTGGCGACAGGAGCCAAGAGACCCAGTACTTC,CASSGDRSQETQYF
TRBJ2-7,TRBV5-1,NA,13,few,TGCGCCAGCAGCTTGGTACACTCCTACGAGCAGTACTTC,CASSLVHSYEQYF
TRBJ2-3,TRBV5-4,TRBD2,17,NA,TGTGCCAGCAGCTTGGATGGGACTAGCGGAACTACAGATACGCAGTATTTT,CASSLDGTSGTTDTQYF
TRBJ2-3,TRBV7-9,NA,18,few,TGTGCCAGCAGCTTTGAGTACAGCCCGACAATCATGAGAGATACGCAGTATTTT,CASSFEYSPTIMRDTQYF
TRBJ1-2,TRBV7-3,NA,15,NA,TGTGCCAGCAGCTCCCGTCCGGGACACAACTATGGCTACACCTTC,CASSSRPGHNYGYTF
TRBJ2-3,TRBV4-2,NA,16,few,TGTGCCAGCAGCCAAGACTATACTGGCCGCACAGATACGCAGTATTTT,CASSQDYTGRTDTQYF
TRBJ1-2,TRBV29-1,NA,11,NA,TGCAGCGTTCCCGGGATCTATGGCTACACCTTC,CSVPGIYGYTF
TRBJ2-5,TRBV29-1,NA,10,few,TGCAGCGTTGATATGCAGACCCAGTACTTC,CSVDMQTQYF
TRBJ2-2,TRBV5-1,TRBD1,15,NA,TGCGCCAGCAGCCCGGACAGGGCAAACACCGGGGAGCTGTTTTTT,CASSPDRANTGELFF
TRBJ2-1,TRBV6-5,NA,11,NA,TGTGCCAGCAGACTAGTGAATGAGCAGTTCTTC,CASRLVNEQFF
TRBJ2-7,TRBV28,TRBD1,14,NA,TGTGCCAGCAGACCGACGGGACAGCCCTACGAGCAGTACTTC,CASRPTGQPYEQYF
TRBJ1-2,TRBV29-1,TRBD1,15,NA,TGCAGCGTTTGGGACAGGGGGCATAGGGTCTATGGCTACACCTTC,CSVWDRGHRVYGYTF
TRBJ2-7,TRBV6-5,NA,13,NA,TGTGCCAGCAGCCACCGGTACGGCGCCGAGCAGTACTTC,CASSHRYGAEQYF
TRBJ2-7,TRBV28,NA,13,NA,TGTGCCAGCGAAACCGACAGGAGCTACGAGCAGTACTTC,CASETDRSYEQYF
TRBJ1-2,TRBV18,NA,13,NA,TGTGCCAGCTCACCACCGGGGGGTTATGGCTACACCTTC,CASSPPGGYGYTF
TRBJ2-7,TRBV11-2,TRBD1,16,once,TGTGCCAGCAGCACCCGCCCGGACAGGGTAGGTTACGAGCAGTACTTC,CASSTRPDRVGYEQYF
TRBJ2-5,TRBV29-1,NA,13,NA,TGCAGCGTAAAAGTTGGTGCCTCTGAGACCCAGTACTTC,CSVKVGASETQYF
TRBJ2-5,TRBV7-8,NA,16,many,TGTGCCAGCAGCCTGGTACCAGCTCGGAGCCAAGAGACCCAGTACTTC,CASSLVPARSQETQYF
TRBJ2-5,TRBV5-1,NA,15,few,TGCGCCAGCAGCTTGGACGGACGGTACCAAGAGACCCAGTACTTC,CASSLDGRYQETQYF
TRBJ2-3,TRBV27,NA,14,NA,TGTGCCAGCAGTCCTCGCGGAGCCACAGATACGCAGTATTTT,CASSPRGATDTQYF
TRBJ1-3,TRBV5-1,TRBD1,15,few,TGCGCCAGCAGCTACGAGGGGGCGCGTGGAAACACCATATATTTT,CASSYEGARGNTIYF
TRBJ2-3,TRBV28,TRBD2,17,few,TGTGCCAGCAGCCGTGGGACTAGCGGGAAGGGGATCTATACGCAGTATTTT,CASSRGTSGKGIYTQYF
TRBJ1-5,TRBV30,TRBD1,13,NA,TGTGCCTGGGCCGGGACAGGGAATCAGCCCCAGCATTTT,CAWAGTGNQPQHF
TRBJ2-1,TRBV11-2,NA,14,NA,TGTGCCAGCAACCCATTGTCGGGCAACAATGAGCAGTTCTTC,CASNPLSGNNEQFF
TRBJ1-2,TRBV25-1,TRBD1,12,once,TGTGCCAGCAGTGACAGGGGGCGAGGCTACACCTTC,CASSDRGRGYTF
TRBJ2-7,TRBV5-1,NA,12,NA,TGCGCCAGCAGCCGCCCAAATTACGAGCAGTACTTC,CASSRPNYEQYF
TRBJ2-1,TRBV4-1,NA,13,few,TGCGCCAGCAGCCAAGAAGGGGGGAGAGAGCAGTTCTTC,CASSQEGGREQFF
TRBJ2-7,TRBV28,NA,15,NA,TGTGCCAGCATCCCTGGGACATTCTCGGCCTACGAGCAGTACTTC,CASIPGTFSAYEQYF
TRBJ2-3,TRBV5-1,NA,16,NA,TGCGCCAGCAGCTTGGGGGCTTCCAGAGACACAGATACGCAGTATTTT,CASSLGASRDTDTQYF
TRBJ2-1,TRBV7-8,NA,15,few,TGTGCCAGCAGCAAAATGACGGGCTCCTACAATGAGCAGTTCTTC,CASSKMTGSYNEQFF
TRBJ2-7,TRBV9,NA,13,NA,TGTGCCAGCAGCGGCGTTGGGTTGGTCGAGCAGTACTTC,CASSGVGLVEQYF
TRBJ2-6,TRBV5-6,NA,12,NA,TGTGCCAGCAGCTCTGGGGCCAACGTCCTGACTTTC,CASSSGANVLTF
TRBJ1-1,TRBV9,NA,16,few,TGTGCCAGCAGCGTAGGAATCTCGGGGGGCCCATCTGAAGCTTTCTTT,CASSVGISGGPSEAFF
TRBJ2-1,TRBV2,TRBD2,16,NA,TGTGCCAGCAGTGGAATAGCGGGAGGGCCCTACAATGAGCAGTTCTTC,CASSGIAGGPYNEQFF
TRBJ2-5,TRBV10-3,NA,14,NA,TGTGCCATCAGTGAGAGTGGGGGTATTGAGACCCAGTACTTC,CAISESGGIETQYF
TRBJ1-1,TRBV29-1,NA,14,few,TGCAGCGTTGTACGTCAGGAGCTGAACACTGAAGCTTTCTTT,CSVVRQELNTEAFF
TRBJ2-7,TRBV29-1,TRBD2,14,NA,TGCAGCGCTACTGGGACTAGCGGAAACTACGAGCAGTACTTC,CSATGTSGNYEQYF